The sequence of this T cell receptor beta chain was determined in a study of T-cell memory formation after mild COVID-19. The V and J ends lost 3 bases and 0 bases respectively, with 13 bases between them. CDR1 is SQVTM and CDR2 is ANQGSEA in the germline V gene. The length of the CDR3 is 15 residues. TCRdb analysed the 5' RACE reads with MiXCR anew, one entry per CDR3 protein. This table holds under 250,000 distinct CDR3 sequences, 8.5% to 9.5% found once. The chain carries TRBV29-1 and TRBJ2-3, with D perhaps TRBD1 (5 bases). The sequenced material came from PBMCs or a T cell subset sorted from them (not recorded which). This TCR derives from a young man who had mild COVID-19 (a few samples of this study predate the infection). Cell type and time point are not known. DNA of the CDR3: TGCAGCGTTGAGGAAGGGGCAGGCAGCACAGATACGCAGTATTTT. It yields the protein CSVEEGAGSTDTQYF.